Following are 29 T cell receptor beta chains from one sample sequenced in a study of control samples from healthy donors and cancer patients. The method was immunoSEQ multiplex PCR; TCRdb's version includes in-frame clones alone and lacks a portion of them. The table records about 130,000 clones, 80% to 95% of them present only once. Material for sequencing was blood. These receptors all stem from a man between 18 and 29 years old in good health.

The CDR3 protein is CASSTGTTQSNYGYTF. The CDR3 coding sequence is TGTGCCAGCAGCACCGGGACTACCCAGTCTAACTATGGCTACACCTTC. The rearrangement uses TRBV7-9 and TRBJ1-2, with D perhaps matching TRBD1 (5 bases). Looked up from germline, CDR1 is SEHNR and CDR2 is FQNEAQ (reference sequence). Deletions cut 5 bases from V and 0 bases from J, with 16 bases between. The CDR3 length is 16 residues. The variable domain in full, with the rest retrieved from reference TRBV7-9 and TRBJ1-2, is DTGVSQNPRHKITKRGQNVTFRCDPISEHNRLYWYRQTLGQGPEFLTYFQNEAQLEKSRLLSDRFSAERPKGSFSTLEIQRTEQGDSAMYLCASSTGTTQSNYGYTFGSGTRLTVV.

CDR3 DNA: TGTGCCAGCAGCGTAATGCGGGGGGAGCGGGGAACAGATACGCAGTATTTT. Protein: CASSVMRGERGTDTQYF. The rearrangement uses TRBV9 and TRBJ2-3, with 8 bases identical to TRBD2. Per germline, CDR1 SGDLS and CDR2 YYNGEE. This CDR3 contains 17 residues. The V segment lost 1 base and the J segment 3 bases; nucleotides outside the gene matches: 10. Full variable domain (missing parts from reference TRBV9 and TRBJ2-3): DSGVTQTPKHLITATGQRVTLRCSPRSGDLSVYWYQQSLDQGLQFLIQYYNGEERAKGNILERFSAQQFPDLHSELNLSSLELGDSALYFCASSVMRGERGTDTQYFGPGTRLTVL.

The chain employs TRBV5-1 and TRBJ2-7; 10 bases line up with TRBD2. Germline V lookup: CDR1 SGHRS, CDR2 YFSETQ. V shed 4 bases and J 2 bases; nucleotides not matched to a gene: 6. The CDR3 covers 15 residues. The CDR3 nucleotides are TGCGCCAGCAGCGGTAGCGGGGGGCGAACCTACGAGCAGTACTTC. Its translation is CASSGSGGRTYEQYF.

V is TRBV5-1 and J is TRBJ2-5; no reliable D call. Germline CDR1 SGHRS, CDR2 YFSETQ. Trimming left V 4 bases short and J 5 bases short, with 15 bases between. This CDR3 spans 14 amino acids. The CDR3 loop is CASSLGSFGETQYF. In DNA, the CDR3 is TGCGCCAGCAGCCTGGGATCCTTCGGCGAGACCCAGTACTTC.

The table lists this clone with a count of one. This chain joins TRBV7-2 and TRBJ2-3; a weak D match, TRBD2 (6 bases). Trimming cost V 5 bases and J 2 bases, with 11 bases left between them. CDR3 size: 14 residues. CDR1 and CDR2 (germline): SGHTA, FQGNSA. The CDR3 nucleotides read TGTGCCAGCAGCCTGACTAGATCCACAGATACGCAGTATTTT. This sequence encodes CASSLTRSTDTQYF.

The chain's CDR3 is CASSEGSGGHTDTQYF. The CDR3 DNA is TGTGCCAGCAGTGAGGGCAGCGGGGGGCACACAGATACGCAGTATTTT. The chain links TRBV6-4 to TRBJ2-3; 9 nucleotides match TRBD2. The ends lost 3 bases at V and 2 bases at J; junction bases unmatched: 6. Germline-derived CDR1 and CDR2 are MRHNA and SNTAGT. The CDR3 spans 16 residues.

This chain uses TRBV29-1 with TRBJ1-1, with 8 bases identical to TRBD1. The germline CDR1 and CDR2 sequences are SQVTM and ANQGSEA. V lost 7 bases, J lost 5 bases, and 12 bases stayed unmatched. The CDR3 consists of 14 residues. CDR3 nucleotide sequence: TGCAGCGGTAGAGACAGGGGACTTGGGACTGAAGCTTTCTTT. Translating it yields CSGRDRGLGTEAFF.

The chain has TRBV9 and TRBJ1-2; 8 bases fit TRBD1. The CDR3 loop spans 13 amino acids. CDR1 is SGDLS and CDR2 is YYNGEE in the germline V gene. J lost 3 bases, V lost 3 bases, and 1 base had no gene match. The CDR3 sequence is CASSGQGHYGYTF. The CDR3 coding sequence is TGTGCCAGCAGCGGACAGGGGCACTATGGCTACACCTTC.

The V and J genes are TRBV11-2 and TRBJ2-3, with D unresolved. Germline CDR1 reads SGHAT; CDR2 reads FQNNGV. V was pared by 1 base and J by 0 bases, with 11 bases between. The CDR3 contains 16 residues. The CDR3 protein is CASSLAPGGSTDTQYF. The CDR3 DNA reads as TGTGCCAGCAGCTTAGCGCCGGGCGGCAGCACAGATACGCAGTATTTT.

The chain links TRBV3-1 (or the pseudogene TRBV3-2) to TRBJ1-6, with 8 nucleotides matching TRBD1. CDR1 LGHDT and CDR2 YNNKEL come from the germline V gene (reference sequence). The CDR3 runs 16 residues. V shed 1 base and J 7 bases; nucleotides not matched to a gene: 6. The CDR3, as DNA: TGTGCCAGCAGCCAAGGGGCCCGACAGGGGAATTCACCCCTCCACTTT. Its protein is CASSQGARQGNSPLHF.

The chain uses TRBV5-4 and TRBJ2-2; D ambiguous. CDR3 size: 16 residues. Germline V CDR1 and CDR2: SGHNT, YYREEE (reference sequence). The V end lost 1 base, the J end lost 2 bases, and 12 bases lay between the germline ends. The CDR3 sequence is CASSLPPSHNTGELFF. In nucleotides, the CDR3 is TGTGCCAGCAGCTTGCCGCCTTCCCATAACACCGGGGAGCTGTTTTTT.

The rearrangement links TRBV5-1 to TRBJ1-4; D may be TRBD1 (6 bases). This CDR3 comprises 14 residues. Germline V gene lookup returns CDR1 SGHRS and CDR2 YFSETQ. V lost 0 bases to trimming and J lost 4 bases, with 7 bases between them. The DNA for the CDR3 is TGCGCCAGCAGCTTGGAGGGGGGTAATGAAAAACTGTTTTTT. This translates into CASSLEGGNEKLFF. The whole variable domain, filled in from reference TRBV5-1 and TRBJ1-4, reads KAGVTQTPRYLIKTRGQQVTLSCSPISGHRSVSWYQQTPGQGLQFLFEYFSETQRNKGNFPGRFSGRQFSNSRSEMNVSTLELGDSALYLCASSLEGGNEKLFFGSGTQLSVL.

This sequence joins TRBV19 and TRBJ1-5; possibly TRBD1 for D (5 bases). V was pared by 5 bases and J by 7 bases, with 27 bases between. The CDR3 is made up of 18 amino acids. Germline assignment: CDR1 LNHDA and CDR2 SQIVND (reference sequence). The chain's CDR3 is CASSFPPDGGRGYQPQHF. The CDR3 DNA is TGTGCCAGTAGTTTTCCGCCGGACGGGGGACGGGGGTACCAGCCCCAGCATTTT.

This clone is a singleton in its sample. The chain uses TRBV2 and TRBJ2-7; no firm D call. This CDR3 region has 11 residues. Germline loops: CDR1 SNHLY, CDR2 FYNNEI. The ends were cut back, 5 bases at V and 3 bases at J, with 5 bases in the middle. The CDR3 DNA reads as TGTGCCAGCAGTCTACACTACGAGCAGTACTTC. Its protein is CASSLHYEQYF.

The chain carries TRBV5-4 and TRBJ2-5; TRBD2 might be the D (5 bases). Germline CDR1 and CDR2: SGHNT and YYREEE (reference sequence). The CDR3 extends over 15 amino acids. The V end was cut by 0 bases, the J end by 5 bases, with 14 bases between. The CDR3 DNA sequence: TGTGCCAGCAGCTTGGGGACTGCGGAAGGGGAGACCCAGTACTTC. It codes for CASSLGTAEGETQYF.

This chain joins TRBV30 and TRBJ1-2; D is ambiguous. Trimming removed 0 bases from V and 4 bases from J, with 12 bases in between. CDR1 is GTSNPN, CDR2 SVGIG, per germline (reference sequence). There are 14 residues in the CDR3. CDR3: CAWSVMPLGYGYTF. The CDR3 coding sequence is TGTGCCTGGAGTGTAATGCCCTTGGGCTATGGCTACACCTTC.

This rearrangement joins TRBV19 to TRBJ2-7; 7 bases agree with TRBD1. CDR1 and CDR2 (germline): LNHDA, SQIVND (reference sequence). This CDR3 has 14 amino acids. With 4 bases clipped from V and 2 bases from J, the junction kept 5 bases outside the gene matches. The CDR3 loop is CASSTPGQTYEQYF. CDR3 DNA sequence: TGTGCCAGTAGTACCCCGGGACAGACCTACGAGCAGTACTTC.

This clone was observed a single time. This rearrangement joins TRBV9 to TRBJ2-5, with D perhaps given as TRBD1 or TRBD2 (5 bases each). This CDR3 contains 15 residues. The V gene's germline CDR1 is SGDLS and CDR2 YYNGEE. Trimming took 7 bases from V and 5 from J, leaving 21 bases between them. For the CDR3, the DNA is TGTGCCAGCGGCCAGGCTGGGGGACCGGGGGAGACCCAGTACTTC. This sequence encodes CASGQAGGPGETQYF.

The gene calls are TRBV6-4 and TRBJ1-2; D call uncertain. The CDR3 has 14 residues. Germline V gene lookup returns CDR1 MRHNA and CDR2 SNTAGT. The ends were cut back, 3 bases at V and 1 base at J, with 9 bases in the middle. CDR3 residues: CASSEGPGNYGYTF. CDR3 nucleotides: TGTGCCAGCAGTGAAGGTCCGGGTAACTATGGCTACACCTTC.

This sequence joins TRBV6-2 or TRBV6-3 and TRBJ1-5; D uncertain. CDR1 is MNHEY, CDR2 SVGEGT, per germline. V was trimmed by 4 bases and J by 1 base, leaving 5 bases between them. This CDR3 contains 13 residues. CDR3: CASSLRSNQPQHF. In DNA form, the CDR3 reads TGTGCCAGCAGTTTAAGGAGCAATCAGCCCCAGCATTTT.

The chain carries TRBV7-9 and TRBJ1-5, with 8 bases fitting TRBD1. The germline CDR1 and CDR2 sequences are SEHNR and FQNEAQ (reference sequence). The junction had 3 bases not matched to a gene; V was cut back by 5 bases and J by 0 bases. This CDR3 is built from 15 residues. CDR3 protein: CASSVTGDSNQPQHF. The DNA for the CDR3 is TGTGCCAGCAGCGTGACAGGGGATAGCAATCAGCCCCAGCATTTT.

This clone appeared once. The chain is built from TRBV2 and TRBJ2-3; 12 bases align to TRBD2. Unmatched junction bases numbered 4, after V lost 5 bases and J lost 4 bases. CDR1 and CDR2 (germline): SNHLY, FYNNEI. The CDR3 is 15 residues long. CDR3: CASSPSSGGADTQYF. CDR3 sequence (DNA): TGTGCCAGCAGTCCATCTAGCGGGGGGGCAGATACGCAGTATTTT.

The V and J genes are TRBV15 and TRBJ2-6, with 7 bases fitting TRBD2. The J segment lost 2 bases and the V segment lost 0 bases, leaving 4 bases of the junction unmatched. This CDR3 is 17 amino acids long. Germline CDR1 LNHNV, CDR2 YYDKDF (reference sequence). The CDR3 nucleotides are TGTGCCACCAGCAGAGATTATGGGGGGGCTGGGGCCAACGTCCTGACTTTC. It translates to CATSRDYGGAGANVLTF.

This chain links TRBV4-1 with TRBJ1-1; D is undetermined. The CDR3 consists of 13 residues. The V end lost 2 bases, the J end lost 1 base, and 5 bases lay between the germline ends. Germline V gene sequence: CDR1 MGHRA, CDR2 YSYEKL. CDR3: CASSQNRNTEAFF. CDR3 nucleotides: TGCGCCAGCAGCCAAAACAGGAACACTGAAGCTTTCTTT.

The genes are TRBV7-9 and TRBJ2-1; 12 nucleotides agree with TRBD2. V lost 5 bases and J lost 9; bases outside the gene matches: 8. The CDR3 sequence is 15 residues long. Germline CDR1 SEHNR, CDR2 FQNEAQ (reference sequence). The CDR3 coding sequence is TGTGCCAGCAGCCTGACTAGCGGGGGTTTTCCTGAGCAGTTCTTC. Translation gives CASSLTSGGFPEQFF.

The chain has TRBV5-1 and TRBJ2-2; TRBD1 or TRBD2 may be the D gene (5 bases each). The CDR3 loop spans 15 amino acids. Germline V gene data show CDR1 as SGHRS and CDR2 as YFSETQ. Trimming stripped 6 bases from V and 7 bases from J, with 19 bases between. CDR3 sequence (DNA): TGCGCCAGCACCACGGGGCAACACCGGGGCGGGGAGCTGTTTTTT. This encodes CASTTGQHRGGELFF.

The V and J genes are TRBV29-1 and TRBJ1-2; the match to TRBD1 covers 9 bases. Germline V gives CDR1 SQVTM, CDR2 ANQGSEA. This CDR3 has 14 amino acids. The CDR3 DNA is TGCACCGATCTTCCGGGACAGGGCACCTATGGCTACACCTTC. This codes for CTDLPGQGTYGYTF.

The J gene is TRBJ1-1, the V gene TRBV20-1; no reliable D call. The CDR3 extends over 12 amino acids. V lost 3 bases and J 1 base, leaving 6 bases between the germline ends. Germline CDR1 is DFQATT and CDR2 is SNEGSKA (reference sequence). The CDR3 spells CSASSGNTEAFF. CDR3 coding DNA: TGCAGTGCTAGTTCGGGGAACACTGAAGCTTTCTTT.

The rearrangement links TRBV5-1 to TRBJ2-3; 9 bases align to TRBD1. Germline V gives CDR1 SGHRS, CDR2 YFSETQ. CDR3 length: 13 residues. With V trimmed by 4 bases and J by 5 bases, 2 bases remained unmatched. CDR3: CASSPDRGDTQYF. As DNA, the CDR3 is TGCGCCAGCAGCCCGGACAGGGGAGATACGCAGTATTTT.